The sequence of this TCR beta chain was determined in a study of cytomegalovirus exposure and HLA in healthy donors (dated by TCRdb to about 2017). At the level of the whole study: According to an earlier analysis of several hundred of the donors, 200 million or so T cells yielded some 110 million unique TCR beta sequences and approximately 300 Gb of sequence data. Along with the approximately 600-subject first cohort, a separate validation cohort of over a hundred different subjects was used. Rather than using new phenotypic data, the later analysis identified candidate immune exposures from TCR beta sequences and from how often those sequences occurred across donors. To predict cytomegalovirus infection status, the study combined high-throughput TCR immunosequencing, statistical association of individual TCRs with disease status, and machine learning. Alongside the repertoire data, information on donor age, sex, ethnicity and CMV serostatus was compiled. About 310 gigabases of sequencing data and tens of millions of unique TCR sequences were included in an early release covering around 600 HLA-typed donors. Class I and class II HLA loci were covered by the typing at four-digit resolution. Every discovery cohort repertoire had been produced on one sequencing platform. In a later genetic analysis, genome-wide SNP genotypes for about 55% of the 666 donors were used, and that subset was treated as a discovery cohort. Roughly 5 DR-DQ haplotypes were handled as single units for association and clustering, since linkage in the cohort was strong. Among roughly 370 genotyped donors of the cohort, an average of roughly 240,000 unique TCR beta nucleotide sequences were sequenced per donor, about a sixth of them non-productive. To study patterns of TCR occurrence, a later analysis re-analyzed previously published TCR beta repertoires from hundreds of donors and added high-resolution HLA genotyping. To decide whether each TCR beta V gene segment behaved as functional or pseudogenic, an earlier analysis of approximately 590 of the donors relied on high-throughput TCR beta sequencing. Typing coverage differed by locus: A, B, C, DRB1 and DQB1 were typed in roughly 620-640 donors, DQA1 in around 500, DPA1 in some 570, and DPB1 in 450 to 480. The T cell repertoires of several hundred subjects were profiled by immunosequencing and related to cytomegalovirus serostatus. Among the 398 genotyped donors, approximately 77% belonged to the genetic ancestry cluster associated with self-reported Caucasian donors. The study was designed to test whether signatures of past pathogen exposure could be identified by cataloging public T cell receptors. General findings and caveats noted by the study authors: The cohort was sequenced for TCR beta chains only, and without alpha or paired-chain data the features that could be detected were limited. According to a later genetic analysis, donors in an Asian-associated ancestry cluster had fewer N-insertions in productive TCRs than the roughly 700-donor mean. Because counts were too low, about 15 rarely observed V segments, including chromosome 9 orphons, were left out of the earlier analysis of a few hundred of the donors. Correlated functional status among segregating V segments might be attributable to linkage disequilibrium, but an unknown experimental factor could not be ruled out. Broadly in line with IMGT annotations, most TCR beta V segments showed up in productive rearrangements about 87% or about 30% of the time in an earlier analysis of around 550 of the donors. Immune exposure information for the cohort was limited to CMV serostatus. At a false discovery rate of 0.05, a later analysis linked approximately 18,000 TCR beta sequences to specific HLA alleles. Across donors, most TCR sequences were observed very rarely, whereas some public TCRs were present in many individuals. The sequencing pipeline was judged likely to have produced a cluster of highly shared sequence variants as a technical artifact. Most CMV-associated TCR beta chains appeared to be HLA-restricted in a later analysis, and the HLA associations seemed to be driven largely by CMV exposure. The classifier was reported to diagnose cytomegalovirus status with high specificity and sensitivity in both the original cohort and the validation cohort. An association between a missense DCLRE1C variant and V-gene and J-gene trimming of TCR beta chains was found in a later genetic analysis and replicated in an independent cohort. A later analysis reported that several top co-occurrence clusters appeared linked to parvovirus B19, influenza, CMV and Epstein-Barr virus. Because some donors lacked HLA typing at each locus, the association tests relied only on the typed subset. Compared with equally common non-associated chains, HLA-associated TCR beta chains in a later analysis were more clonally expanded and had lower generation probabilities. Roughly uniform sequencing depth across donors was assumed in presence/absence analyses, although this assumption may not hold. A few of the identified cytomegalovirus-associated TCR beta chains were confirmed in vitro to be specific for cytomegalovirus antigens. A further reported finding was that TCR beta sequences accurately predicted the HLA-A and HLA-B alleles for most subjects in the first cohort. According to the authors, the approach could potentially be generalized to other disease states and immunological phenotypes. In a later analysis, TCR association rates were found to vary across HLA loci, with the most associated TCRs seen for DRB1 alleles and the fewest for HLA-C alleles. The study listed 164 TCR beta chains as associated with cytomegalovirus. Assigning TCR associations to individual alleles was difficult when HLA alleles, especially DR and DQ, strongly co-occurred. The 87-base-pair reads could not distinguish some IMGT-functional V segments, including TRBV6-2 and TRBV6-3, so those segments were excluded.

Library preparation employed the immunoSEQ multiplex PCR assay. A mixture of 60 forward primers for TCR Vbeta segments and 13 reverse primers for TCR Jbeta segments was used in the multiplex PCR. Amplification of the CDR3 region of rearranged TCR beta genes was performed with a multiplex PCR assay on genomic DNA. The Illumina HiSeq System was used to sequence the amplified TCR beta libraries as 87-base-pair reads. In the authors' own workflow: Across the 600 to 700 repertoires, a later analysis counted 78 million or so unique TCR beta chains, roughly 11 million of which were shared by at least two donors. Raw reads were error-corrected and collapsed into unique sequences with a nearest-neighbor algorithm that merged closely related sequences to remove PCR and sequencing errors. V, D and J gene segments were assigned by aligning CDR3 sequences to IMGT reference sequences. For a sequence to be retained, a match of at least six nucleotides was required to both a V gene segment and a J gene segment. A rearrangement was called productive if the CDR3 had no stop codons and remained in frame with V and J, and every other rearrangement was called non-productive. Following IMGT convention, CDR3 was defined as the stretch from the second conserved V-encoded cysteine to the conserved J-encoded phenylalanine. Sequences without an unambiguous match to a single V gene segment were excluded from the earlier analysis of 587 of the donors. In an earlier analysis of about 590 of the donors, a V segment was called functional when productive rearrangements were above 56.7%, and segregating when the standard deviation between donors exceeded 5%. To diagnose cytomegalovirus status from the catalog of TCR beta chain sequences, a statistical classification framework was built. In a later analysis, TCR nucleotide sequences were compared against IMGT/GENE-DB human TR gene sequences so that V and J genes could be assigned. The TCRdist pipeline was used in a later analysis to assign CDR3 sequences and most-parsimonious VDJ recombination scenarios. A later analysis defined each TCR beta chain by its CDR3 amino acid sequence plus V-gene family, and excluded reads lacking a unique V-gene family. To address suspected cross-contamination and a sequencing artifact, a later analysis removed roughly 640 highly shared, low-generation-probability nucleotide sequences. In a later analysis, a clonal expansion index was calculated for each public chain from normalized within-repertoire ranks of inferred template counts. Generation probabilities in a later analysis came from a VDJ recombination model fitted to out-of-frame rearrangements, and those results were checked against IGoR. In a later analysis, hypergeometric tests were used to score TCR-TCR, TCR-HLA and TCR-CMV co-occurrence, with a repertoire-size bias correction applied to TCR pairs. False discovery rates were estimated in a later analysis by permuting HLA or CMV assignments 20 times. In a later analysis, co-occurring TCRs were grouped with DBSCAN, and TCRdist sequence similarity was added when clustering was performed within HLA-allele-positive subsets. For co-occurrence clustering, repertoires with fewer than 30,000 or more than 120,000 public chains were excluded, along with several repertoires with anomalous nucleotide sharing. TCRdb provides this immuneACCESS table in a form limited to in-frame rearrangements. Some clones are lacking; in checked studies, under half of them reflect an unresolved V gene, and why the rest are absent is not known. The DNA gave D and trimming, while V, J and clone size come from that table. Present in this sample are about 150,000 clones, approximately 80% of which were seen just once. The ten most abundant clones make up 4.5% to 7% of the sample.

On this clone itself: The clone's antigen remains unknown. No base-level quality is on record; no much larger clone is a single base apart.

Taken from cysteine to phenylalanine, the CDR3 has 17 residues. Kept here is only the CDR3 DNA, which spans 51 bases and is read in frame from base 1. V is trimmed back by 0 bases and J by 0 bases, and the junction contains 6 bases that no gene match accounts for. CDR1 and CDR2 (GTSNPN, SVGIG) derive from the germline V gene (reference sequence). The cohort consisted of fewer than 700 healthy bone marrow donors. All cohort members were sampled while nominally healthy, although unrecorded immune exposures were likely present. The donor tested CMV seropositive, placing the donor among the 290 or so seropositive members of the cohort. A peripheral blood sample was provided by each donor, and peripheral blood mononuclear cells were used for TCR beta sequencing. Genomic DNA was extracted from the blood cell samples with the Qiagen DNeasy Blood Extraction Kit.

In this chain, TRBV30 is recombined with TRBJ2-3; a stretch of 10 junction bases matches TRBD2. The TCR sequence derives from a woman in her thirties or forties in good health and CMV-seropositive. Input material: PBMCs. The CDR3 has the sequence CAWSVRGLAISTDTQYF. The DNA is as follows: TGTGCCTGGAGTGTACGGGGACTAGCGATAAGCACAGATACGCAGTATTTT.